Presented here are 29 T cell receptor beta chains from one specimen sequenced in a study of T cell responses to AZD1222 COVID-19 vaccine. Assay used: immunoSEQ multiplex PCR; TCRdb lists only in-frame clones, some missing. The table has 95,000 to 150,000 clones, roughly 82% seen once. The sample here was peripheral blood, taken 28 days after the second AZD1222 dose. The receptor set was obtained from an adult who received the AZD1222 COVID-19 vaccine.

This clone has a single count. This chain connects TRBV21-1 to TRBJ2-7; TRBD1 is the table's D call, not checked against the DNA. TRBV21-1 is given as a pseudogene. The CDR3 is 19 residues long. The CDR3 sequence is CASSKVPSPSQGHHYEQYF. The CDR3 bases are TGTGCCAGCAGCAAAGTCCCTTCACCCTCGCAGGGTCATCACTACGAGCAGTACTTC.

The genes are TRBV12-3 or TRBV12-4 and TRBJ2-5, with D perhaps matching TRBD2 (5 bases). The CDR3 runs 13 residues. Trimming cost V 9 bases and J 2 bases, with 13 bases left between them. CDR3 in amino acids: CASGLRDQETQYF. CDR3 in DNA: TGTGCCAGTGGCCTACGGGATCAAGAGACCCAGTACTTC.

CDR3 loop: CSVSPATSGGRNTIYF. For the CDR3, the DNA is TGCAGCGTTTCCCCGGCAACCTCCGGGGGCAGAAACACCATATATTTT. The chain links TRBV29-1 to TRBJ1-3, with TRBD1 as a possible D gene (6 bases). V shed 5 bases and J shed 5 bases, with 22 bases lying between them. Per germline, CDR1 SQVTM and CDR2 ANQGSEA. The CDR3 length is 16 residues.

This chain connects TRBV11-2 to TRBJ2-6; TRBD1 is a possible D gene (5 bases). This CDR3 contains 16 residues. The V gene's germline CDR1 is SGHAT and CDR2 FQNNGV. Between the trimmed V and J ends, which lost 0 bases and 3 bases, there was a span of 9 bases. The CDR3 loop is CASSLDLRGGANVLTF. The CDR3 DNA reads TGTGCCAGCAGCTTAGATTTAAGGGGTGGGGCCAACGTCCTGACTTTC.

This clone was seen only once. This chain links TRBV4-3 with TRBJ1-2; 12 positions agree with TRBD1. Germline V gene data show CDR1 as LGHNA and CDR2 as YSLEER. Trimming removed 2 bases from V and 6 bases from J; junction bases left unmatched: 22. The CDR3 extends over 21 amino acids. CDR3 in amino acids: CASSQRVTSGTGGPTIHGYTF. CDR3 bases: TGCGCCAGCAGCCAAAGGGTAACGTCCGGGACAGGGGGCCCAACTATACATGGCTACACCTTC.

The J gene is TRBJ1-1, the V gene TRBV5-1; perhaps TRBD1 as D (5 bases). CDR1 and CDR2 from the germline V gene are SGHRS and YFSETQ. Trimming cost V 2 bases and J 5 bases, with 13 bases left between them. CDR3 length: 14 amino acids. CDR3: CASSFRDDRTEAFF. The CDR3 DNA is TGCGCCAGCAGCTTCAGGGATGATCGGACTGAAGCTTTCTTT.

The CDR3 DNA sequence: TGTGCCGGAGAAAGAATCCTCCACTTT. Translated: CAGERILHF. The chain combines TRBV19 with TRBJ1-6, with unresolved D. The CDR3 is 9 amino acids. CDR1 and CDR2 from the germline V gene are LNHDA and SQIVND (reference sequence). Trimming removed 11 bases from V and 15 bases from J, with 11 bases in between.

V and J are TRBV28 and TRBJ2-5; 8 nucleotides line up with TRBD1. Germline values: CDR1 MDHEN, CDR2 SYDVKM. With V trimmed by 4 bases and J by 2 bases, 9 bases remained unmatched. The CDR3 spans 16 residues. The CDR3 bases are TGTGCCAGCAGTTCAACCGGACAGGGCGCTCAAGAGACCCAGTACTTC. Amino acid sequence: CASSSTGQGAQETQYF.

The chain links TRBV19 to TRBJ1-2; TRBD1 might be the D (5 bases). The CDR3 consists of 14 residues. V dropped 7 bases and J dropped 11 bases, with 23 bases sitting between them. Per germline, CDR1 LNHDA and CDR2 SQIVND (reference sequence). CDR3 residues: CASINPSLKGRYTF. The CDR3 nucleotides are TGTGCCAGTATCAACCCGAGCTTAAAGGGGCGATACACCTTC.

The V gene is TRBV11-2, the J gene TRBJ2-7; 8 positions agree with TRBD1. The ends lost 5 bases at V and 6 bases at J; junction bases unmatched: 12. CDR3 size: 15 residues. CDR1 SGHAT and CDR2 FQNNGV come from the germline V gene. This CDR3 is CASSLGQGTAREQYF. CDR3 nucleotide sequence: TGTGCCAGCAGCCTAGGACAGGGAACTGCTCGCGAGCAGTACTTC.

This sequence joins TRBV27 and TRBJ2-2; 11 bases are shared with TRBD2. The CDR3 loop spans 17 amino acids. Unmatched junction bases numbered 7, after V lost 2 bases and J lost 5 bases. Looked up from germline, CDR1 is MNHEY and CDR2 is SMNVEV (reference sequence). The CDR3 coding sequence is TGTGCCAGCAGTTTAAGGCTAGCGGGGGGTATGACCGGGGAGCTGTTTTTT. It is translated as CASSLRLAGGMTGELFF.

The CDR3 protein is CASSLGGVNNEQFF. DNA of the CDR3: TGTGCCAGCAGCTTAGGTGGGGTTAACAATGAGCAGTTCTTC. This sequence joins TRBV7-2 and TRBJ2-1; no clear D gene. The V gene's germline CDR1 is SGHTA and CDR2 FQGNSA. Trimming cost V 1 base and J 5 bases, with 9 bases left between them. The CDR3 runs to 14 residues.

The CDR3 loop is CAIPLNTEAFF. CDR3 coding DNA: TGTGCCATACCCTTGAACACTGAAGCTTTCTTT. This chain uses TRBV9 with TRBJ1-1; D remains ambiguous. The V end was cut by 9 bases, the J end by 0 bases, with 6 bases between. The germline gives CDR1 SGDLS, CDR2 YYNGEE. The CDR3 loop spans 11 amino acids.

This clone was recorded only once. J is TRBJ2-7 and V is TRBV7-9, with D tentatively TRBD2 (5 bases). The CDR3 contains 14 residues. V was pared by 5 bases and J by 2 bases, with 13 bases between. Germline V gene lookup returns CDR1 SEHNR and CDR2 FQNEAQ (reference sequence). This CDR3 is CASSLPSLPYEQYF. The CDR3 DNA reads as TGTGCCAGCAGCCTGCCTAGCTTGCCCTACGAGCAGTACTTC.

The chain uses TRBV19 and TRBJ1-5; a weak D match, TRBD1 (6 bases). The V end lost 4 bases, the J end lost 0 bases, and 16 bases lay between the germline ends. There are 17 residues in the CDR3. CDR1 and CDR2 from the germline V gene are LNHDA and SQIVND (reference sequence). CDR3 sequence reads: CASSTGGTPYSNQPQHF. The DNA of the CDR3 is TGTGCCAGTAGTACCGGGGGGACACCGTATAGCAATCAGCCCCAGCATTTT.

The chain has TRBV20-1 and TRBJ1-5, with D uncertain. Germline values: CDR1 DFQATT, CDR2 SNEGSKA (reference sequence). The V end lost 3 bases, the J end lost 0 bases, and 6 bases lay between the germline ends. The CDR3 is 13 residues long. DNA of the CDR3: TGCAGTGCTAGTGTTGATAGCAATCAGCCCCAGCATTTT. Amino acids: CSASVDSNQPQHF.

The chain couples TRBV5-1 to TRBJ2-5; TRBD2 agrees at 8 bases. Trimming at V came to 6 bases and at J to 2 bases, leaving 3 bases not matched to a gene. Germline V lookup: CDR1 SGHRS, CDR2 YFSETQ. This CDR3 contains 13 residues. For the CDR3, the DNA is TGCGCCAGCAACGGGGGGGAGCAAGAGACCCAGTACTTC. It is translated as CASNGGEQETQYF.

This clone was seen just once. The rearrangement uses TRBV3-1 (or the pseudogene TRBV3-2) and TRBJ1-6; the D is unclear. The germline V gene has CDR1 LGHDT and CDR2 YNNKEL (reference sequence). The V end lost 1 base, the J end lost 11 bases, and 9 bases lay between the germline ends. This CDR3 is 13 amino acids long. CDR3 coding DNA: TGTGCCAGCAGCCAAGGTGGAATCGCACCCCTCCACTTT. This sequence encodes CASSQGGIAPLHF.

The V and J genes are TRBV5-1 and TRBJ1-2, with D hard to call. The CDR3 totals 13 residues. Trimming shortened V by 0 bases and J by 7 bases, and 10 bases separated the two germline ends. Germline V gene lookup returns CDR1 SGHRS and CDR2 YFSETQ. The CDR3 loop is CASSLVVGSGYTF. The CDR3 DNA sequence: TGCGCCAGCAGCTTGGTTGTTGGGTCTGGCTACACCTTC. Full variable domain (missing parts from reference TRBV5-1 and TRBJ1-2): KAGVTQTPRYLIKTRGQQVTLSCSPISGHRSVSWYQQTPGQGLQFLFEYFSETQRNKGNFPGRFSGRQFSNSRSEMNVSTLELGDSALYLCASSLVVGSGYTFGSGTRLTVV.

The rearrangement joins TRBV10-3 to TRBJ2-7; D possibly corresponds to TRBD2 (6 bases). V lost 0 bases to trimming and J lost 7 bases, with 16 bases between them. This CDR3 is built from 15 residues. Germline assignment: CDR1 ENHRY and CDR2 SYGVKD. CDR3 protein: CAISESTSRVGEQYF. Written as DNA, the CDR3 is TGTGCCATCAGTGAGTCTACTAGCAGGGTAGGGGAGCAGTACTTC.

In this sample, this clone turned up many times. V is TRBV7-2 and J is TRBJ1-2; D is perhaps TRBD1 (5 bases). Germline CDR1 is SGHTA and CDR2 is FQGNSA. Trimming pared 0 bases from V and 4 bases from J, leaving 9 bases between. CDR3 size: 14 residues. The CDR3 is CASSLAGATYGYTF. CDR3 nucleotides: TGTGCCAGCAGCTTAGCAGGGGCGACCTATGGCTACACCTTC.

The gene calls are TRBV5-1 and TRBJ1-3; D remains unclear. Germline lookup yields CDR1 SGHRS and CDR2 YFSETQ. The CDR3 loop spans 15 amino acids. Trimming left V 0 bases short and J 0 bases short, with 7 bases between. CDR3 in amino acids: CASSLDGNSGNTIYF. The CDR3 DNA reads TGCGCCAGCAGCTTGGATGGTAACTCTGGAAACACCATATATTTT.

J is TRBJ2-2 and V is TRBV5-4, with D maybe TRBD2 (5 bases). V was cut by 3 bases and J by 6 bases, with 9 bases left in between. Germline CDR1 reads SGHNT; CDR2 reads YYREEE (reference sequence). CDR3 length: 13 amino acids. The CDR3 nucleotides read TGTGCCAGCAGCTGGACTGGACCCGGGGAGCTGTTTTTT. Its protein product is CASSWTGPGELFF.

This chain links TRBV3-1 (or the pseudogene TRBV3-2) with TRBJ1-4; D is uncertain. Per the germline V gene, CDR1 is LGHDT and CDR2 is YNNKEL (reference sequence). V was clipped by 3 bases and J by 7 bases, with 6 bases between them. This CDR3 region has 12 residues. CDR3 in DNA: TGTGCCAGCAGCCAGACGGTTGAAAAACTGTTTTTT. This encodes CASSQTVEKLFF.

The chain is built from TRBV7-9 and TRBJ1-1; D ambiguous. Trimming removed 5 bases at V and 7 bases at J, with 23 bases between. The CDR3 is made up of 16 amino acids. Per the germline V gene, CDR1 is SEHNR and CDR2 is FQNEAQ (reference sequence). The CDR3 spells CASSPSRLGKENEAFF. CDR3 in DNA: TGTGCCAGCAGCCCCTCTAGGCTGGGGAAGGAGAATGAAGCTTTCTTT.

This clone turned up a few times. This sequence joins TRBV14 and TRBJ1-2, with no clear D. V lost 3 bases, J lost 4 bases, and 15 bases lay in between. CDR1 is SGHDN and CDR2 is FVKESK in the germline V gene. This CDR3 is 15 amino acids long. The CDR3 loop is CASSQGFGRPYGYTF. CDR3 bases: TGTGCCAGCAGCCAGGGGTTCGGGAGACCCTATGGCTACACCTTC.

The rearrangement uses TRBV27 and TRBJ2-5, with D tentatively TRBD2 (6 bases). Trimming took 9 bases from V and 5 from J, leaving 10 bases between them. From germline, CDR1 is MNHEY and CDR2 SMNVEV (reference sequence). The length of the CDR3 is 11 residues. As DNA, the CDR3 is TGTGCCAGGAACCGGGGGGAGACCCAGTACTTC. Its translation: CARNRGETQYF.

The V and J genes are TRBV6-6 and TRBJ1-5; D uncertain. The CDR3 is made up of 12 amino acids. Germline CDR1 and CDR2: MNHNY and SVGAGI (reference sequence). V was pared by 6 bases and J by 4 bases, with 7 bases between. CDR3 residues: CASRKENQPQHF. The CDR3 DNA follows: TGTGCCAGCAGGAAAGAGAATCAGCCCCAGCATTTT.

The chain uses TRBV29-1 and TRBJ1-3; D unclear. This CDR3 is built from 12 residues. CDR1 is SQVTM, CDR2 ANQGSEA, per germline. V was cut by 7 bases and J by 0 bases, with 7 bases left in between. CDR3 sequence reads: CSAKSSGNTIYF. The CDR3 DNA reads TGCAGCGCGAAGAGCTCTGGAAACACCATATATTTT.